Sequencing of this T cell receptor (beta chain) was carried out in a study of blood T cell repertoires in COVID-19. Overall study: Acute and convalescent COVID-19 specimens originated in the United States, Italy and Spain. T cells, B-cell-depleted T cells, or PBMCs supplied cDNA or gDNA.

Original processing notes: Amplification from reference gene primers served as the basis for estimated nucleated cell counts. Libraries were prepared by immunoSEQ multiplex PCR; TCRdb keeps only in-frame clonotypes and omits some of them. Clone size and the V and J calls come from that table; the DNA yielded D and trimming. The top ten clones hold 0.75% to 0.95% of a sample with under 200,000 clones, around 85% of them seen once. The germline V gene has CDR1 SNHLY and CDR2 FYNNEI. The V gene end was trimmed by 5 bases and the J gene end by 5 bases; junction bases not matched to a gene: 6. The CDR3 has 14 residues.

The chain uses TRBV2 and TRBJ2-5; 9 positions match TRBD1. Material: peripheral blood. This clonotype was obtained from an older woman with acute or convalescent COVID-19. CDR3 region: CASSTGTGIETQYF. As DNA, the CDR3 is TGTGCCAGCAGTACCGGGACAGGGATCGAGACCCAGTACTTC.